A single TCR beta chain is shown here with its context. What this receptor recognizes is not known. There are no base qualities to consult, and no much larger clone falls within one base. In the germline V gene (reference sequence), CDR1 corresponds to SGHNT and CDR2 to YYREEE. Relative to germline, V is 3 bases shorter and J is 14 bases shorter, with 29 bases between their ends. Spanning cysteine to phenylalanine, the CDR3 consists of 16 amino acids. Only CDR3 DNA is held: 48 bases, read in frame from base 1. Starting from roughly 540 ng total RNA, TCRbeta-specific cDNA was produced by reverse transcription with a constant-region primer and ProtoScript II reverse transcriptase. Three nested multiplex PCR rounds, following a slightly modified ARM-PCR procedure, were used to build the TCRbeta libraries. Each of the first two PCR rounds ran for roughly 9 cycles using multiplex TRBV1-TRBV30 forward primers together with a Cbeta reverse primer. Sample barcodes and Illumina adapters were added in a final 25-cycle PCR with Deep VentR polymerase. Amplicons of 200-500 bp were gel-purified with a QIAquick gel extraction kit before sequencing. An Illumina HiSeq 2500 was used to sequence the TCRbeta amplicons with 250-bp paired-end reads. The study's processing was this. Quality trimming of reads was performed with Trimmomatic v0.33, and paired reads were merged with FLASH v1.2.11 so that full CDR3 sequences could be recovered. MiGEC v1.2.1b assigned V, D and J germline segments to the rearranged TCRbeta sequences. Clonotype statistics, along with Shannon-Wiener diversity indices, were calculated using VDJtools v1.0.0. Except for diversity analysis, only the 250 most abundant clonotypes of each sample were used in subsequent analyses to reduce sampling bias. The public reads were reprocessed in TCRdb via fastp at Q25 and MiXCR, keeping in-frame beta chains. Rows with one shared CDR3 protein collapse into an entry with the most common genes and DNA. The V and J calls were not made by the authors but by TCRdb's processing. The sample yields about 120,000 distinct CDR3 sequences; approximately 70% were counted once. Clones ranked in the top ten supply roughly a tenth of the sample.

Total RNA and DNA were co-extracted without cell sorting from around 20-30 mg of bulk tissue using the AllPrep DNA/RNA mini kit. Between late 2015 and 2016, roughly 5 patients in China with histopathologically diagnosed primary liver carcinoma had their tumors surgically resected. At the time of sampling, the patients were treatment-naive and had chronic HBV infection. Each tumor was sampled at five spatially separated regions: the tumor centre plus the superior, inferior, left-lateral and right-lateral poles. More than 85% viable tumor cells were found by histology in every tumor sample. Fresh tumor and adjacent tissue pieces were bisected, with one half stored in RNAlater at -80 degrees C and the other half sent for histology. The source of the sample is a study of tumor-infiltrating lymphocytes in primary liver carcinoma (dated by TCRdb to 2016 to 2017). About the full investigation: The five patients, three men and two women aged 30 to 69 years, had hepatocellular carcinoma (four) or combined HCC and intrahepatic cholangiocarcinoma (one). The five patients had tumors of stage T1-T3 N0M0, with maximum diameters ranging from roughly 4.2 to 11 cm. Each sample produced about 3.5 to 8 million productive TCRbeta reads, and read depth showed no significant difference between tissue types. Across five regions of each liver tumor, along with adjacent normal tissue and blood, the study brought together TCRbeta repertoire sequencing, expression microarrays and whole-exome sequencing. TCRbeta repertoire sequencing covered 35 or so specimens from 5 patients: about 25 tumor regions, 5 adjacent noncancerous liver tissues and 5 peripheral blood samples. To link TCRbeta repertoire diversity with the local molecular phenotype, the approximately 24 tumor region samples were profiled using Agilent mRNA microarrays. Reproducibility between technical replicate repertoires was high, with correlation coefficients above 0.95 and mean shared-clone rates roughly 0.87.

Results and caveats for the whole study, not just this receptor: A significantly larger repertoire fraction was made up by the top 250 clones in tumors than in blood (p = 0.039). Only about 7-25% of top clones were found in all five regions of a tumor, suggesting spatial heterogeneity of tumor-infiltrating T cells. Only the TCR beta chain was sequenced, which likely underestimates true repertoire diversity because unpaired alpha chains were not captured. Repertoire overlap was higher between tumor regions (mean about 35%) than tumor-adjacent (17%) or tumor-blood (14%) pairs, consistent with antigen-driven expansion. With just four or five patients in the study, the authors point out that the findings should be validated in a larger study. Since the samples were bulk and unsorted, there was no way to compare CD4+ and CD8+ T cell repertoires.

The specimen sequenced was liver tumor tissue from sampling region 1. The sample's cell subset or site, from its label and the paper: tumor region T1, superior pole. The sequence links TRBV5-4 to TRBJ1-1, and TRBD1 may be the D gene, going by 5 matching bases. The source of this sequence is a woman aged 60-75 years with primary liver carcinoma and hepatitis B virus infection. The nucleotide sequence is TGTGCCAGCAGCTGGGGCGTTAAAGGGCTGAACACTGAAGTGTTCTTT. It translates to CASSWGVKGLNTEVFF.